This TCR beta chain was sequenced for a study of CXCR3-negative and CXCR3-positive naive CD8 T cells. With UMI labels, 5' RACE was used to prepare the TRB cDNA libraries. TCRdb re-called the 5' RACE reads and shows each CDR3 protein once, DNA omitted. The table for this sample gives some 120,000 distinct CDR3 sequences. Germline values: CDR1 KGHSH, CDR2 LQKENI. The CDR3 runs to 17 residues. Notes on this clonotype: Its matching antigen is unknown.

Study observations and caveats: More hydrophobic TRB CDR3s were found in CXCR3-positive naive cells than in CXCR3-negative naive cells.

The sequence was obtained from a human donor in good health. Some clones in this sample may be carry-over from other donors' samples. The chain links TRBV18 to TRBJ1-4; TCRdb selects TRBD1, and the lack of DNA leaves this call unchecked. Sequencing was performed on naive CXCR3+ CD8+ T cells from blood. The subset denotes: CD45RO-CCR7+CD27+CD95- naive CD8+ T cells expressing CXCR3 (TNR3+). CDR3 amino acids: CASSPTPPGEDREKLFF. Together with reference TRBV18 and TRBJ1-4, the CDR3 gives the full variable domain: NAGVMQNPRHLVRRRGQEARLRCSPMKGHSHVYWYRQLPEEGLKFMVYLQKENIIDESGMPKERFSAEFPKEGPSILRIQQVVRGDSAAYFCASSPTPPGEDREKLFFGSGTQLSVL.